What follows are 27 T cell receptor beta chains derived from one specimen sequenced in a study of blood T cell repertoires in COVID-19. This table comes from immunoSEQ multiplex PCR, and its TCRdb copy is limited to in-frame clones, with some not included. This sample has more than 100,000 clones, with 88% found just once. The sample was peripheral blood. These receptors all come from a man aged 65-85 years with active COVID-19.

This clone was counted once. V and J are TRBV30 and TRBJ2-3; 7 bases align to TRBD2. The trim removed 2 bases at V and 1 base at J, leaving 12 bases unmatched. CDR1 and CDR2 (germline): GTSNPN, SVGIG (reference sequence). The CDR3 totals 17 residues. CDR3 residues: CAWSSHLERDGTDTQYF. DNA for the CDR3: TGTGCCTGGAGTTCCCATCTAGAGCGGGACGGCACAGATACGCAGTATTTT. Full variable domain (remainder filled in from reference TRBV30 and TRBJ2-3): SQTIHQWPATLVQPVGSPLSLECTVEGTSNPNLYWYRQAAGRGLQLLFYSVGIGQISSEVPQNLSASRPQDRQFILSSKKLLLSDSGFYLCAWSSHLERDGTDTQYFGPGTRLTVL.

CDR3 nucleotide sequence: TGTGCCACCAGCCCAAATCGACAGGGTCTATCCTACGAGCAGTACTTC. Its protein is CATSPNRQGLSYEQYF. V and J are TRBV15 and TRBJ2-7; 7 nucleotides agree with TRBD1. V lost 5 bases to trimming and J lost 1 base; unmatched junction nucleotides: 11. The CDR3 totals 16 residues. Germline assignment: CDR1 LNHNV and CDR2 YYDKDF (reference sequence).

The gene calls are TRBV5-6 and TRBJ2-7, with a weak D call TRBD2 (6 bases). The CDR3 is made up of 14 amino acids. V lost 0 bases and J lost 4, with 11 bases in between. Germline values: CDR1 SGHDT, CDR2 YYEEEE. The CDR3 coding sequence is TGTGCCAGCAGCTTGGGGCTGGGGGGTTACGAGCAGTACTTC. Translating gives CASSLGLGGYEQYF.

This clone was recorded once. The chain couples TRBV27 to TRBJ2-7, with 10 bases identical to TRBD2. This CDR3 has 12 residues. The junction had 0 bases not matched to a gene; V was cut back by 7 bases and J by 3 bases. Germline CDR1 MNHEY, CDR2 SMNVEV (reference sequence). The CDR3 spells CASKREGYEQYF. The CDR3 DNA reads TGTGCCAGCAAGCGGGAGGGCTACGAGCAGTACTTC.

This clone was seen only once. The chain employs TRBV5-1 and TRBJ2-3; TRBD2 aligns across 11 bases. V was pared by 2 bases and J by 8 bases, with 7 bases of the junction left unmatched. In germline, CDR1 is SGHRS, CDR2 YFSETQ. CDR3 length: 15 residues. This CDR3 is CASSFMTSGIATQYF. The CDR3 region has the DNA TGCGCCAGCAGCTTCATGACTAGCGGGATAGCTACGCAGTATTTT.

This clone came up once. The chain links TRBV10-2 to TRBJ2-1; D is undetermined. V shed 6 bases and J shed 0 bases, with 9 bases lying between them. Germline assignment: CDR1 WSHSY and CDR2 SAAADI. CDR3 length: 14 amino acids. The CDR3 bases are TGCGCCAGCAGCCTGCAGTCCTCCTACAATGAGCAGTTCTTC. Translation gives CASSLQSSYNEQFF.

This chain connects TRBV27 to TRBJ2-7, with 15 bases that match TRBD2. From germline, CDR1 is MNHEY and CDR2 SMNVEV (reference sequence). CDR3 length equals 16 residues. Germline trimming cut 4 bases from V and 6 bases from J; bases unmatched to any gene: 7. Here the CDR3 reads CASSSPGLAGGSEQYF. In DNA, the CDR3 is TGTGCCAGCAGTTCACCGGGACTAGCGGGAGGATCCGAGCAGTACTTC.

The DNA of the CDR3 is TGTGCCAGCAGTAATTCGCCTAGCGGGAAGGAGACCCAGTACTTC. It translates to CASSNSPSGKETQYF. The chain couples TRBV6-5 to TRBJ2-5; 9 bases fit TRBD2. This CDR3 spans 15 amino acids. CDR1 and CDR2 (germline): MNHEY, SVGAGI. Trimming removed 5 bases from V and 5 bases from J; junction bases left unmatched: 9.

The CDR3 loop is CATGGWVGYEQYF. The CDR3 DNA reads TGTGCCACCGGAGGTTGGGTTGGCTACGAGCAGTACTTC. The genes are TRBV6-5 and TRBJ2-7; possibly TRBD2 for D (5 bases). The CDR3 has 13 amino acids. V lost 10 bases and J lost 3, with 16 bases in between. Per the germline V gene, CDR1 is MNHEY and CDR2 is SVGAGI.

V gene TRBV9 combines with J gene TRBJ1-2; TRBD1 agrees at 9 bases. The CDR3 contains 15 residues. Germline-derived CDR1 and CDR2 are SGDLS and YYNGEE. J lost 4 bases, V lost 2 bases, and 6 bases had no gene match. The CDR3 is CASSVTGTGSYGYTF. Here the CDR3 DNA reads TGTGCCAGCAGCGTGACCGGGACAGGGTCCTATGGCTACACCTTC.

V gene TRBV18 combines with J gene TRBJ1-4; no definite D call. In germline, CDR1 is KGHSH, CDR2 LQKENI. CDR3 length: 13 amino acids. Trimming pared 1 base from V and 8 bases from J, leaving 8 bases between. The CDR3 spells CASSPQVSEKLFF. The CDR3 region has the DNA TGTGCCAGCTCACCACAGGTTAGCGAAAAACTGTTTTTT.

The chain has TRBV6-5 and TRBJ2-2, with TRBD1 matching 7 bases. V dropped 4 bases and J dropped 6; count of bases not matched to a gene: 5. Per the germline V gene, CDR1 is MNHEY and CDR2 is SVGAGI. This CDR3 spans 14 amino acids. The CDR3 DNA reads as TGTGCCAGCAGTTTAGACAGGGACGCCGGGGAGCTGTTTTTT. The encoded protein is CASSLDRDAGELFF.

This chain connects TRBV21-1 to TRBJ2-7; the table's D call, TRBD2, has no DNA check behind it. TRBV21-1 represents a pseudogene. The CDR3 spans 17 residues. CDR3 in DNA: TGTGCCAGCAGCAAAGCCAGGCGGACTAGCGGATCCTACGAGCAGTACTTC. Translating gives CASSKARRTSGSYEQYF.

The gene calls are TRBV30 and TRBJ2-6; 10 bases match TRBD1. The CDR3 spans 17 residues. V lost 4 bases, J lost 1 base, and 7 bases stayed unmatched. Germline V gene lookup returns CDR1 GTSNPN and CDR2 SVGIG (reference sequence). DNA of the CDR3: TGTGCCTGGAAAGTGGACAGGGGGGATTCTGGGGCCAACGTCCTGACTTTC. As protein: CAWKVDRGDSGANVLTF.

The rearrangement uses TRBV4-1 and TRBJ1-4, with a possible D match to TRBD1 (5 bases). The CDR3 is made up of 15 amino acids. The V gene lost 3 bases and the J gene lost 4 bases, with 12 bases spanning the gap. Germline CDR1 is MGHRA and CDR2 is YSYEKL. DNA for the CDR3: TGCGCCAGCAGCCAGAGAGACAGAAATAATGAAAAACTGTTTTTT. This encodes CASSQRDRNNEKLFF.

The chain links TRBV9 to TRBJ2-1, with D unclear. Trimming removed 0 bases from V and 8 bases from J, with 12 bases in between. The CDR3 is 14 amino acids. Germline V gene sequence: CDR1 SGDLS, CDR2 YYNGEE. The chain's CDR3 is CASSVDGARDEQFF. The CDR3 bases are TGTGCCAGCAGCGTAGACGGAGCCAGAGATGAGCAGTTCTTC.

The chain recombines TRBV9 with TRBJ2-1; 7 bases fit TRBD2. The CDR3 covers 13 residues. The trim removed 7 bases at V and 7 bases at J, leaving 8 bases unmatched. The germline V gene has CDR1 SGDLS and CDR2 YYNGEE. The CDR3: CASGPGGGNEQFF. CDR3 DNA: TGTGCCAGCGGTCCGGGAGGAGGGAATGAGCAGTTCTTC.

The chain recombines TRBV18 with TRBJ2-1; 14 positions agree with TRBD2. The J segment lost 7 bases and the V segment lost 5 bases, leaving 1 base of the junction unmatched. The germline CDR1 and CDR2 sequences are KGHSH and LQKENI. This CDR3 region has 14 residues. The DNA of the CDR3 is TGTGCCAGCTCAGGGACTAGCGGGAGAAATGAGCAGTTCTTC. Protein product: CASSGTSGRNEQFF.

The rearrangement links TRBV6-1 to TRBJ1-5; TRBD1 is a possible D gene (6 bases). The CDR3 contains 16 residues. The germline V gene encodes CDR1 MNHNS and CDR2 SASEGT. The ends were cut back, 2 bases at V and 3 bases at J, with 14 bases in the middle. The CDR3 region is CASSEWGRGYNQPQHF. The DNA for the CDR3 is TGTGCCAGCAGTGAATGGGGCAGGGGATACAATCAGCCCCAGCATTTT.

The rearrangement joins TRBV5-1 to TRBJ1-3; D might be TRBD1 (5 bases). This CDR3 comprises 13 residues. Trimming shortened V by 5 bases and J by 4 bases, and 10 bases separated the two germline ends. Germline lookup yields CDR1 SGHRS and CDR2 YFSETQ. This CDR3 is CASSSGFGNTIYF. CDR3 bases: TGCGCCAGCAGTTCAGGGTTCGGAAACACCATATATTTT.

The chain is built from TRBV19 and TRBJ2-2; D possibly corresponds to TRBD2 (5 bases). The CDR3 spans 15 residues. Germline CDR1 reads LNHDA; CDR2 reads SQIVND (reference sequence). Between the trimmed V and J ends, which lost 3 bases and 5 bases, there was a span of 13 bases. The CDR3 nucleotides read TGTGCCAGTAGTATGGTGACGGGGAAGACCGGGGAGCTGTTTTTT. Translated: CASSMVTGKTGELFF.

As regards this clone: This sample also contains other DNA sequences that code for the same CDR3. J is TRBJ1-1 and V is TRBV20-1, with 7 nucleotides matching TRBD1. Trimming removed 4 bases from V and 4 bases from J; junction bases left unmatched: 0. The CDR3 length is 11 residues. Germline loops: CDR1 DFQATT, CDR2 SNEGSKA (reference sequence). CDR3 loop: CSATGGTEAFF. The CDR3 nucleotides are TGCAGTGCTACAGGGGGCACTGAAGCTTTCTTT.

This chain links TRBV28 with TRBJ1-1; 12 bases line up with TRBD1. The V gene's germline CDR1 is MDHEN and CDR2 SYDVKM. The CDR3 length is 18 residues. V shed 8 bases, J shed 4 bases, and the junction held 17 bases outside the gene matches. This CDR3 reads CASRLRTGTGGSGTEAFF. CDR3 bases: TGTGCCAGCCGCCTTAGGACCGGGACAGGGGGCTCCGGCACTGAAGCTTTCTTT.

This clone came up a few times. This chain links TRBV10-1 with TRBJ2-1; maybe TRBD2 (6 bases). Germline-derived CDR1 and CDR2 are WNHNN and SYGVQD (reference sequence). This CDR3 has 15 residues. Between the trimmed V and J ends, which lost 4 bases and 1 base, there was a span of 11 bases. CDR3 region: CASSGGTGSYNEQFF. In DNA form, the CDR3 reads TGCGCCAGCAGTGGCGGGACGGGATCCTACAATGAGCAGTTCTTC.

The chain recombines TRBV24-1 with TRBJ2-1; 7 nucleotides agree with TRBD1. The J segment lost 2 bases and the V segment lost 1 base, leaving 1 base of the junction unmatched. Germline V gives CDR1 KGHDR, CDR2 SFDVKD. The CDR3 is 15 residues long. In nucleotides, the CDR3 is TGTGCCACCAGTGATTTAGGGACAGCCTACAATGAGCAGTTCTTC. Protein: CATSDLGTAYNEQFF.

The CDR3 bases are TGCAGCGAGAAGTCGGGGACAGATACGCAGTATTTT. This codes for CSEKSGTDTQYF. This chain joins TRBV29-1 and TRBJ2-3; D is perhaps TRBD2 (5 bases). The CDR3 length is 12 residues. Germline V gene lookup returns CDR1 SQVTM and CDR2 ANQGSEA. Trimming removed 7 bases from V and 3 bases from J, with 11 bases in between.

This chain uses TRBV7-9 with TRBJ2-3; no definite D call. V was trimmed by 3 bases and J by 4 bases, leaving 14 bases between them. The length of the CDR3 is 15 residues. The germline CDR1 and CDR2 sequences are SEHNR and FQNEAQ (reference sequence). DNA for the CDR3: TGTGCCAGCAGCTTTGGGCCACGCTCGGCAGATACGCAGTATTTT. Protein sequence: CASSFGPRSADTQYF. Full variable domain (missing parts from reference TRBV7-9 and TRBJ2-3): DTGVSQNPRHKITKRGQNVTFRCDPISEHNRLYWYRQTLGQGPEFLTYFQNEAQLEKSRLLSDRFSAERPKGSFSTLEIQRTEQGDSAMYLCASSFGPRSADTQYFGPGTRLTVL.